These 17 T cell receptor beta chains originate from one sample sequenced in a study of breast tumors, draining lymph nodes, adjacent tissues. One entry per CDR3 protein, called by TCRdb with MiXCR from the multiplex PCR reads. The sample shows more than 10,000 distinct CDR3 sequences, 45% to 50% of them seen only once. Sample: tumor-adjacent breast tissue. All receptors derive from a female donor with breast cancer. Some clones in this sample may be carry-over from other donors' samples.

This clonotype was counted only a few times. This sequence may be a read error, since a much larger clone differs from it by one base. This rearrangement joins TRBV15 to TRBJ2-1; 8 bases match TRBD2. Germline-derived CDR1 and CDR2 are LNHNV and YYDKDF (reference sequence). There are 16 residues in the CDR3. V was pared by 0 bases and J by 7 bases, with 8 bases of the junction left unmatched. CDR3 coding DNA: TGTGCCACCAGCAGAGATGTAACGGGGGGGCGGAATGAGCAGTTCTTC. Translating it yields CATSRDVTGGRNEQFF.

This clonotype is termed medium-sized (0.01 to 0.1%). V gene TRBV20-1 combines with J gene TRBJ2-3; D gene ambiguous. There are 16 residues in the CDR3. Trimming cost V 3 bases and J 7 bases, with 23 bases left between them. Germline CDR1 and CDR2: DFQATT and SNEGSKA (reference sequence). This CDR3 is CSARGRASLSSNTQYF. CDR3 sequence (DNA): TGCAGTGCTAGGGGTAGGGCCTCCCTCTCGTCGAATACGCAGTATTTT.

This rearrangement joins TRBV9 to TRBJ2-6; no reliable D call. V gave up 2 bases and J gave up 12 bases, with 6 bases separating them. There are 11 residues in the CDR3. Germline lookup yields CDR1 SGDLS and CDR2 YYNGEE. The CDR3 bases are TGTGCCAGCAGCGTTAATAGCGTCCTGACTTTC. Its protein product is CASSVNSVLTF.

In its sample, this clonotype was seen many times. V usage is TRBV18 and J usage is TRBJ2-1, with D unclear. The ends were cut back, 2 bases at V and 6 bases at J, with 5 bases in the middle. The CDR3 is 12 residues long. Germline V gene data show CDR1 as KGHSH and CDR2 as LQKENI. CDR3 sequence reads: CASSPGSNEQFF. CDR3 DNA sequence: TGTGCCAGCTCACCAGGCTCCAATGAGCAGTTCTTC.

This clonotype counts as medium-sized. The CDR3: CASSQGQGRSGNTIYF. Written as DNA, the CDR3 is TGTGCCAGCAGCCAAGGACAGGGGCGCTCTGGAAACACCATATATTTT. The J gene is TRBJ1-3, the V gene TRBV9, with 9 bases aligning to TRBD1. The CDR3 sequence is 16 residues long. Looked up from germline, CDR1 is SGDLS and CDR2 is YYNGEE. The V gene end was trimmed by 4 bases and the J gene end by 0 bases; junction bases not matched to a gene: 5. The variable domain in full, completed from reference TRBV9 and TRBJ1-3, reads DSGVTQTPKHLITATGQRVTLRCSPRSGDLSVYWYQQSLDQGLQFLIQYYNGEERAKGNILERFSAQQFPDLHSELNLSSLELGDSALYFCASSQGQGRSGNTIYFGEGSWLTVV.

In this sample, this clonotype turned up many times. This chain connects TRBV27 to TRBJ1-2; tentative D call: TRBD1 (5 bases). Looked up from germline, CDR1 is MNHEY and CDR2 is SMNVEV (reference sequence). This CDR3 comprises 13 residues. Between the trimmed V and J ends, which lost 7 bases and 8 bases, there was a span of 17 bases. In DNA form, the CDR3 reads TGTGCCAGCAAATCCACTGGGACTGTCGGCTACACCTTC. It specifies CASKSTGTVGYTF.

DNA for the CDR3: TGTGCCAGCAGTTCCGATTATACGCAGTATTTT. This gives the protein CASSSDYTQYF. V gene TRBV27 combines with J gene TRBJ2-3; D gene ambiguous. This CDR3 is built from 11 residues. Germline V gene sequence: CDR1 MNHEY, CDR2 SMNVEV (reference sequence). V dropped 4 bases and J dropped 7 bases, with 6 bases sitting between them.

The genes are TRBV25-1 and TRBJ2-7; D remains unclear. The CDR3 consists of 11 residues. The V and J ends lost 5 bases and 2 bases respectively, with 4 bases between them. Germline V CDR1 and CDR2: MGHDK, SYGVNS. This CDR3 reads CASSMTYEQYF. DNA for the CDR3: TGTGCCAGCAGTATGACCTACGAGCAGTACTTC.

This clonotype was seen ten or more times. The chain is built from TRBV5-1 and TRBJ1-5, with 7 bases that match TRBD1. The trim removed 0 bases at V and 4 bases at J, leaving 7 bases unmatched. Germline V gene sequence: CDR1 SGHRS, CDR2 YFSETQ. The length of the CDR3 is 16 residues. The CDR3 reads CASSLAPGTVNQPQHF. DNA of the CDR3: TGCGCCAGCAGCTTGGCCCCCGGGACAGTTAATCAGCCCCAGCATTTT.

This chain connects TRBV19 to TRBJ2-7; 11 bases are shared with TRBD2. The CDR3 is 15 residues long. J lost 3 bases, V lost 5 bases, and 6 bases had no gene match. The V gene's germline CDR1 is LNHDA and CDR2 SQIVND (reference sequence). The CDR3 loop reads CASSAGLAEYYEQYF. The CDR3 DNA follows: TGTGCCAGTAGTGCGGGACTAGCGGAGTACTACGAGCAGTACTTC.

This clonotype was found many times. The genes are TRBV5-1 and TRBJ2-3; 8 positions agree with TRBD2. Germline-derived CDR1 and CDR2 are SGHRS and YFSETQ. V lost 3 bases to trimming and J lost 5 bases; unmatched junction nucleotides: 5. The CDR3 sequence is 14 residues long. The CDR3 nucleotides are TGCGCCAGCAGCTCCGGGGGGGGAAGAGATACGCAGTATTTT. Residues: CASSSGGGRDTQYF.

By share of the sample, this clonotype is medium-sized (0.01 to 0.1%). CDR3 in DNA: TGTGCCAGTGGGGGAAGCGGGAGGTATGGAAATGAGCAGTTCTTC. This gives the protein CASGGSGRYGNEQFF. This chain joins TRBV2 and TRBJ2-1; 9 nucleotides align to TRBD2. This CDR3 contains 15 residues. Germline CDR1 and CDR2: SNHLY and FYNNEI. Trimming at V came to 9 bases and at J to 7 bases, leaving 13 bases not matched to a gene.

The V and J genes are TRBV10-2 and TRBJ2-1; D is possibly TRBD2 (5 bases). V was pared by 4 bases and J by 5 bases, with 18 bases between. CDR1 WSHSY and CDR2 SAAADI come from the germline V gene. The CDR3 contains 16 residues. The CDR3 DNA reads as TGCGCCAGCAGTGGGAGTGAGGGAGACTGGGACAATGAGCAGTTCTTC. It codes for CASSGSEGDWDNEQFF.

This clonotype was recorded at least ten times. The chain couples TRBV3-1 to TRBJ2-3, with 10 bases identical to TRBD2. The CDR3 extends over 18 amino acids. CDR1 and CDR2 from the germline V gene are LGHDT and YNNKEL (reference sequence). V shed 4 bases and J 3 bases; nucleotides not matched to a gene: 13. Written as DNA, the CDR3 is TGTGCCAGCAGCCGGGGAGCTAGCGGGAGATTTGGGACAGATACGCAGTATTTT. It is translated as CASSRGASGRFGTDTQYF.

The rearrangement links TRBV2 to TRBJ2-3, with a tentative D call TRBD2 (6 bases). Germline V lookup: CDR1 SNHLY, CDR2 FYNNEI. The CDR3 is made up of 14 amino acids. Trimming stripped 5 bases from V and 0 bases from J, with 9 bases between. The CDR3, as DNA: TGTGCCAGCAGTCTTGGGACTAGCACAGATACGCAGTATTTT. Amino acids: CASSLGTSTDTQYF.

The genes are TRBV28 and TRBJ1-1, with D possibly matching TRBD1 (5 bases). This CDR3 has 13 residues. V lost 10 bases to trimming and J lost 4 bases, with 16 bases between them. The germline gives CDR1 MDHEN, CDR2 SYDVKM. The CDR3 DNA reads TGTGCCATCCAACGGGTAGGGGCCACTGAAGCTTTCTTT. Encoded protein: CAIQRVGATEAFF.

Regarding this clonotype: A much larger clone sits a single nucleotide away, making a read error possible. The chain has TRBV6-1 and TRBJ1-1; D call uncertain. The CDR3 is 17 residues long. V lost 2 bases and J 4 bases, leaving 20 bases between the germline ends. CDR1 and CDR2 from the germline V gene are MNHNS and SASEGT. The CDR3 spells CASSELGGLGPSTEAFF. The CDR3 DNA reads TGTGCCAGCAGTGAACTGGGCGGCCTCGGTCCGAGCACTGAAGCTTTCTTT.